This is a list of T cell receptor beta chains from one sample in a study of blood T cell repertoires in COVID-19. Assay: immunoSEQ multiplex PCR; the TCRdb copy retains only in-frame clones and omits some. Here the sample spans some 320,000 clones, approximately 89% being singletons. Specimen: PBMCs or T cells enriched from blood (not recorded which). Receptors were obtained from a woman in her fifties or sixties who had been exposed to COVID-19. CDR3s include the opening cysteine and the closing phenylalanine or tryptophan. D genes are given only for firm matches. Clone size is shown for a subset of rows, as once, few, many or a class of expanded clone.

j_call d_call v_call clone_size cdr3_aa cdr3_nt
TRBJ2-5 . TRBV4-1 . CASSLGGIQETQYF TGCGCCAGCAGCCTTGGCGGGATCCAAGAGACCCAGTACTTC
TRBJ2-7 . TRBV7-2 . CASSLEESYEQYF TGTGCCAGCAGCTTAGAGGAGTCCTACGAGCAGTACTTC
TRBJ2-2 . TRBV21-1 . CASSKPGHPGIWELFF TGTGCCAGCAGCAAACCGGGACACCCTGGAATTTGGGAGCTGTTTTTT
TRBJ2-1 TRBD2 TRBV5-1 . CASTLLAGVDNEQFF TGCGCCAGCACCCTACTAGCGGGGGTGGACAATGAGCAGTTCTTC
TRBJ1-6 TRBD1 TRBV6-5 . CASSYSGTGRRSPLHF TGTGCCAGCAGTTACTCCGGGACAGGGAGAAGATCACCCCTCCACTTT
TRBJ2-3 TRBD2 TRBV7-9 . CASSSGGIGLSDTQYF TGTGCCAGCAGCTCGGGAGGGATAGGCCTCTCCGATACGCAGTATTTT
TRBJ2-5 TRBD2 TRBV5-1 once CASSLGITSGDETQYF TGCGCCAGCAGCTTGGGCATAACTAGCGGGGATGAGACCCAGTACTTC
TRBJ1-1 . TRBV5-1 few CASSRGGEAFF TGCGCCAGCAGCCGGGGAGGGGAAGCTTTCTTT
TRBJ1-1 . TRBV5-1 . CASSLESWAGNTEAFF TGCGCCAGCAGCTTGGAGTCGTGGGCGGGGAACACTGAAGCTTTCTTT
TRBJ1-4 TRBD1 TRBV7-9 . CASSNRGESEKLFF TGTGCCAGCAGCAACAGGGGAGAGAGTGAAAAACTGTTTTTT
TRBJ1-1 . TRBV5-1 once CASREENTEAFF TGCGCCAGCAGAGAGGAGAACACTGAAGCTTTCTTT
TRBJ1-1 TRBD1 TRBV5-5 . CASSPRQGWGTEAFF TGTGCCAGCAGCCCTCGACAGGGATGGGGAACTGAAGCTTTCTTT
TRBJ1-5 TRBD1 TRBV28 . CALGTGARSNQPQHF TGTGCCTTGGGGACAGGGGCGCGGAGCAATCAGCCCCAGCATTTT
TRBJ1-5 . TRBV6-5 . CASSQQGSNQPQHF TGTGCCAGCAGTCAACAGGGCAGCAATCAGCCCCAGCATTTT
TRBJ1-3 . TRBV9 . CASSVETGTDYSGNTIYF TGTGCCAGCAGCGTAGAAACCGGGACGGACTACTCTGGAAACACCATATATTTT
TRBJ2-1 TRBD2 TRBV7-9 . CASSPRGGSAYNEQFF TGTGCCAGCAGCCCGCGGGGGGGCAGTGCCTACAATGAGCAGTTCTTC
TRBJ1-6 TRBD1 TRBV3-1/TRBV3-2 once CASSHRQTGGSYNSPLHF TGTGCCAGCAGCCACAGGCAAACAGGGGGCTCCTATAATTCACCCCTCCACTTT
TRBJ2-5 . TRBV5-1 . CASSLGRFKETQYF TGCGCCAGCAGCTTGGGCAGATTCAAAGAGACCCAGTACTTC
TRBJ2-7 . TRBV14 . CASSQDHFYEQYF TGTGCCAGCAGCCAAGATCATTTCTACGAGCAGTACTTC
TRBJ2-7 . TRBV20-1 . CSAGQSDEQYF TGCAGTGCTGGACAGTCGGACGAGCAGTACTTC
TRBJ2-2 . TRBV28 . CASSLLVSAHWSLNTGELFF TGTGCCAGCAGTTTATTGGTGTCAGCGCATTGGAGTTTAAACACCGGGGAGCTGTTTTTT
TRBJ2-5 . TRBV5-1 . CASSLRGFEETQYF TGCGCCAGCAGCTTAAGGGGATTCGAGGAGACCCAGTACTTC
TRBJ2-3 TRBD2 TRBV7-6 . CASSLVGSGAFTDTQYF TGTGCCAGCAGCTTAGTGGGGAGCGGGGCGTTCACAGATACGCAGTATTTT
TRBJ1-2 TRBD1 TRBV6-5 . CASSPGTGLGGYTF TGTGCCAGCAGTCCCGGGACAGGGTTAGGGGGCTACACCTTC
TRBJ2-7 TRBD1 TRBV30 . CAWTFQGAVRYEQYF TGTGCCTGGACTTTTCAGGGGGCTGTTCGCTACGAGCAGTACTTC
TRBJ2-1 TRBD1 TRBV5-1 . CASSLEGTGSYNEQFF TGCGCCAGCAGCTTGGAGGGGACAGGGTCCTACAATGAGCAGTTCTTC
TRBJ1-4 . TRBV19 once CASSMLAPEKLFF TGTGCCAGTAGTATGTTGGCCCCCGAAAAACTGTTTTTT
TRBJ2-3 TRBD2 TRBV2 . CATKGMSSGGPGTDTQYF TGTGCCACCAAAGGGATGTCTAGCGGGGGCCCGGGCACAGATACGCAGTATTTT
TRBJ2-7 . TRBV3-1/TRBV3-2 . CASSLLNEQYF TGTGCCAGCAGCCTCCTAAACGAGCAGTACTTC
TRBJ1-5 TRBD1 TRBV18 once CASSPGQGQPQHF TGTGCCAGCTCACCTGGACAGGGGCAGCCCCAGCATTTT
TRBJ2-7 TRBD1 TRBV27 . CASSLKPGTGAYEQYF TGTGCCAGCAGTCTCAAACCCGGGACAGGAGCCTACGAGCAGTACTTC
TRBJ2-7 TRBD1 TRBV2 . CASSPDRGLEQYF TGTGCCAGCAGTCCAGACAGGGGGCTCGAGCAGTACTTC
TRBJ2-7 . TRBV11-2 . CASSLGGGPYEQYF TGTGCCAGCAGCTTAGGGGGGGGCCCCTACGAGCAGTACTTC
TRBJ2-1 . TRBV4-1 . CASSQEGRSSYNEQFF TGCGCCAGCAGCCAAGAAGGCAGGTCGTCCTACAATGAGCAGTTCTTC
TRBJ1-1 TRBD1 TRBV25-1 . CASSERTGGMNTEAFF TGTGCCAGCAGTGAGAGGACAGGGGGAATGAACACTGAAGCTTTCTTT
TRBJ2-2 . TRBV4-1 . CASSRTGSGELFF TGCGCCAGCAGCCGCACAGGGTCCGGGGAGCTGTTTTTT
TRBJ2-5 . TRBV2 . CASSERGLGFQETQYF TGTGCCAGCAGTGAAAGAGGGTTAGGATTTCAAGAGACCCAGTACTTC
TRBJ1-4 . TRBV7-9 . CASSWGTDEKLFF TGTGCCAGCAGCTGGGGGACTGATGAAAAACTGTTTTTT
TRBJ1-1 TRBD1 TRBV5-6 . CASSLGGQGAWAFF TGTGCCAGCAGCTTGGGGGGACAGGGTGCCTGGGCTTTCTTT
TRBJ1-1 . TRBV6-1 . CASSELSSVMNTEAFF TGTGCCAGCAGTGAGCTCTCCTCAGTCATGAACACTGAAGCTTTCTTT
TRBJ1-5 TRBD1 TRBV28 . CASSFQGQGRDQPQHF TGTGCCAGCAGTTTTCAGGGACAGGGTCGGGATCAGCCCCAGCATTTT
TRBJ1-5 . TRBV7-2 . CASSLKGGNQPQHF TGTGCCAGCAGCTTAAAAGGAGGCAATCAGCCCCAGCATTTT
TRBJ1-5 TRBD1 TRBV28 . CASSNAGQGNQPQHF TGTGCCAGCAGCAACGCGGGACAGGGCAATCAGCCCCAGCATTTT
TRBJ2-3 . TRBV2 . CASGREGGTDTQYF TGTGCCAGCGGAAGAGAGGGGGGCACAGATACGCAGTATTTT
TRBJ1-6 . TRBV28 few CASRGLRERDNSPLHF TGTGCCAGCAGGGGCCTTAGGGAGAGAGATAATTCACCCCTCCACTTT
TRBJ1-6 . TRBV4-1 . CASSQWGGGNSPLHF TGCGCCAGCAGCCAATGGGGGGGTGGGAATTCACCCCTCCACTTT
TRBJ1-1 TRBD1 TRBV5-1 . CASSLGQGLNTEAFF TGCGCCAGCAGCCTAGGACAGGGCCTGAACACTGAAGCTTTCTTT
TRBJ2-1 TRBD2 TRBV2 . CASSASLGLAGARTFF TGTGCCAGCAGCGCCTCCTTGGGGCTAGCGGGGGCCCGGACGTTCTTC
TRBJ1-5 TRBD1 TRBV19 few CATRQGRNQPQHF TGTGCCACCAGACAGGGCCGCAATCAGCCCCAGCATTTT
TRBJ1-2 TRBD1 TRBV18 . CASSQGQVSYGYTF TGTGCCAGCTCGCAGGGACAGGTTAGCTATGGCTACACCTTC
TRBJ2-3 . TRBV5-1 . CASSLGAASTDTQYF TGCGCCAGCAGCTTGGGAGCGGCAAGCACAGATACGCAGTATTTT
TRBJ1-1 . TRBV6-5 once CASSYSSTGRNTEAFF TGTGCCAGCAGTTACTCGAGTACAGGGCGGAACACTGAAGCTTTCTTT
TRBJ2-7 TRBD1 TRBV18 . CASSPGTGVSYEQYF TGTGCCAGCTCACCCGGGACAGGGGTCTCCTACGAGCAGTACTTC
TRBJ1-5 . TRBV2 . CASSEWGRGNQPQHF TGTGCCAGCAGTGAATGGGGGCGAGGTAATCAGCCCCAGCATTTT
TRBJ2-5 TRBD2 TRBV11-2 many CASSLGLAGGQGETQYF TGTGCCAGCAGCCTGGGACTAGCGGGGGGGCAAGGAGAGACCCAGTACTTC
TRBJ2-5 TRBD1 TRBV10-3 . CAIMGQWAETQYF TGTGCCATCATGGGACAGTGGGCAGAGACCCAGTACTTC
TRBJ1-6 TRBD1 TRBV6-5 . CASSLWTGAGSSPLHF TGTGCCAGCAGTTTATGGACAGGCGCCGGGAGTTCACCCCTCCACTTT
TRBJ2-2 . TRBV10-3 . CAISEGAGRRFTGELFF TGTGCCATCAGTGAAGGTGCGGGCAGGCGGTTCACCGGGGAGCTGTTTTTT
TRBJ2-7 TRBD2 TRBV7-7 . CASSFAAGGSYEQYF TGTGCTAGCAGCTTCGCCGCGGGGGGTTCCTACGAGCAGTACTTC
TRBJ1-2 . TRBV19 . CASSGEVWRPYTF TGTGCCAGTAGTGGGGAGGTTTGGAGACCTTACACCTTC